This T cell receptor beta chain was sequenced for a study of blood T cell repertoires in COVID-19. The CDR3 has 14 residues. V was cut by 0 bases and J by 0 bases, with 7 bases left in between. Germline V CDR1 and CDR2: SGHDT, YYEEEE. Profiled with immunoSEQ multiplex PCR; TCRdb holds only in-frame clones, not every one. The sample includes some 260,000 clones, 70% to 90% seen only once; the top ten take around 3%. Sequenced sample: peripheral blood. The clonotype comes from a man younger than 35 with active or convalescent COVID-19. The rearrangement uses TRBV5-6 and TRBJ2-7; D ambiguous. The CDR3 DNA follows: TGTGCCAGCAGCTTGGGATTCGGCTCCTACGAGCAGTACTTC. Its translation is CASSLGFGSYEQYF.